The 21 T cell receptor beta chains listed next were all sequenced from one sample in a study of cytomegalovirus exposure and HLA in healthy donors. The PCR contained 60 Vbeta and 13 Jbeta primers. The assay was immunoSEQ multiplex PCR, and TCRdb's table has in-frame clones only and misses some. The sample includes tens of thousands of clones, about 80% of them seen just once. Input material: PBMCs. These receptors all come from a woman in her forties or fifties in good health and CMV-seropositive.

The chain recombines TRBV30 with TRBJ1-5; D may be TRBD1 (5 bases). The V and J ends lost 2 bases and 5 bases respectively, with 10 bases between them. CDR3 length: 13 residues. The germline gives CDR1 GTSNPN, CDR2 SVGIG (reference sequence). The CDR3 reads CAWSYSRDQPQHF. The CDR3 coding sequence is TGTGCCTGGAGTTATAGCAGGGATCAGCCCCAGCATTTT. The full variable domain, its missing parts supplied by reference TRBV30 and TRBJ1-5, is SQTIHQWPATLVQPVGSPLSLECTVEGTSNPNLYWYRQAAGRGLQLLFYSVGIGQISSEVPQNLSASRPQDRQFILSSKKLLLSDSGFYLCAWSYSRDQPQHFGDGTRLSIL.

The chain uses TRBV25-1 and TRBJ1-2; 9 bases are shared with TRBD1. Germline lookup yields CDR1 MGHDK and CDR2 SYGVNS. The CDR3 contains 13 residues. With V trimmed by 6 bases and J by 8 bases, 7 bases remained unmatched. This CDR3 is CASSTQGAHGYTF. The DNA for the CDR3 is TGTGCCAGCAGCACACAGGGGGCGCACGGCTACACCTTC.

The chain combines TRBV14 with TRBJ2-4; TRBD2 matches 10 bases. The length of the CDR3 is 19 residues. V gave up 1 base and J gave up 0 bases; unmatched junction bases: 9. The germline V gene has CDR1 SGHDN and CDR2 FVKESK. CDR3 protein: CASSQGLSGRALAKNIQYF. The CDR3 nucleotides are TGTGCCAGCAGCCAAGGTTTGAGCGGGAGGGCCCTAGCCAAAAACATTCAGTACTTC.

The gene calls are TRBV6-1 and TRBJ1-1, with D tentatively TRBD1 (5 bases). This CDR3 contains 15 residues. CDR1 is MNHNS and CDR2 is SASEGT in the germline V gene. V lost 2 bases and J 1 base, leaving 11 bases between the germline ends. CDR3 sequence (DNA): TGTGCCAGCAGTGAAATCGCAGGGAAGAACACTGAAGCTTTCTTT. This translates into CASSEIAGKNTEAFF.

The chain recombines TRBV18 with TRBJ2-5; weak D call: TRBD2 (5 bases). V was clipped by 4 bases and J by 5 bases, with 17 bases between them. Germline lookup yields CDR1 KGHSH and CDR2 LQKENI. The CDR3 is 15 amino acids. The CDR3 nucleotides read TGTGCCAGCTCACAAGGCGGACCACGAGGGGAGACCCAGTACTTC. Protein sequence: CASSQGGPRGETQYF.

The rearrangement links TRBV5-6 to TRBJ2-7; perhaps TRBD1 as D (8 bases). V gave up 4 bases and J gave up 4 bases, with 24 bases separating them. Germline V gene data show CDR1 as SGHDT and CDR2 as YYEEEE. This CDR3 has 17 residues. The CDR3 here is CASSGGGLPTGEYEQYF. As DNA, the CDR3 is TGTGCCAGCAGCGGGGGGGGACTCCCGACAGGGGAATACGAGCAGTACTTC. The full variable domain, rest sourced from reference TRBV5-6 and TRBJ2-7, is DAGVTQSPTHLIKTRGQQVTLRCSPKSGHDTVSWYQQALGQGPQFIFQYYEEEERQRGNFPDRFSGHQFPNYSSELNVNALLLGDSALYLCASSGGGLPTGEYEQYFGPGTRLTVT.

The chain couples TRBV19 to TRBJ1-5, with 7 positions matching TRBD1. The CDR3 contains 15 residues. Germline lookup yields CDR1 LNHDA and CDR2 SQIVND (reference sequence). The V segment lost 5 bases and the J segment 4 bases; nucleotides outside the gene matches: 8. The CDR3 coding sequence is TGTGCCAGTAGTCTCGACCGGGACAGTAATCAGCCCCAGCATTTT. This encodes CASSLDRDSNQPQHF.

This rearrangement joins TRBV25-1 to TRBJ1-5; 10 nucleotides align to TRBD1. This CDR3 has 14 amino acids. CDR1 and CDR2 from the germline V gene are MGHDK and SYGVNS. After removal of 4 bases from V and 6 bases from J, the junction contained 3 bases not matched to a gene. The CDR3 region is CASSGTGGFQPQHF. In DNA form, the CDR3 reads TGTGCCAGCAGTGGGACAGGGGGGTTTCAGCCCCAGCATTTT. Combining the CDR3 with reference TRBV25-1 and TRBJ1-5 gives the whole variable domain EADIYQTPRYLVIGTGKKITLECSQTMGHDKMYWYQQDPGMELHLIHYSYGVNSTEKGDLSSESTVSRIRTEHFPLTLESARPSHTSQYLCASSGTGGFQPQHFGDGTRLSIL.

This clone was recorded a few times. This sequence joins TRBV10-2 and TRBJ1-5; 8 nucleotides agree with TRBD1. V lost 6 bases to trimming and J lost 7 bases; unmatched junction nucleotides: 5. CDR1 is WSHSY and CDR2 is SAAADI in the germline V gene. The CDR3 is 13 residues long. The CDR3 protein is CASRVTGDQPQHF. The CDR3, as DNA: TGCGCCAGCAGGGTGACAGGGGACCAGCCCCAGCATTTT.

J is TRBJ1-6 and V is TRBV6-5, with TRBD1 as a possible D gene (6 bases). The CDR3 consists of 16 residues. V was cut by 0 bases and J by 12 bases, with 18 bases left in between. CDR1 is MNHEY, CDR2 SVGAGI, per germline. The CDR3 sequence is CASSYSPTGGILPLHF. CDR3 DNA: TGTGCCAGCAGTTACTCGCCGACAGGCGGTATCTTACCCCTCCACTTT.

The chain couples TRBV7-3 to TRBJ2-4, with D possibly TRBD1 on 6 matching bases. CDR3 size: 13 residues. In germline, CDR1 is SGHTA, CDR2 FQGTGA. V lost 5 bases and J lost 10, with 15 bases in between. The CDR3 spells CASSQYAGVIQYF. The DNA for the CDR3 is TGTGCCAGCAGCCAGTACGCAGGGGTAATTCAGTACTTC. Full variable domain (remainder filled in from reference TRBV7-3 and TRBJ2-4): GAGVSQTPSNKVTEKGKYVELRCDPISGHTALYWYRQSLGQGPEFLIYFQGTGAADDSGLPNDRFFAVRPEGSVSTLKIQRTERGDSAVYLCASSQYAGVIQYFGAGTRLSVL.

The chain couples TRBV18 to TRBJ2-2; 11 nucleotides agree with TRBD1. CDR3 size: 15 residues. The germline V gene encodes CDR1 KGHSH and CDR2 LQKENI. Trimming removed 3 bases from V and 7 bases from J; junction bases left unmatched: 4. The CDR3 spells CASSPGTGGDGELFF. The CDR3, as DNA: TGTGCCAGCTCACCTGGGACAGGGGGAGACGGGGAGCTGTTTTTT.

CDR3 in DNA: TGCGCCAGCAGGTTTAGCGGGGCCTCTGGCGAGACCCAGTACTTC. Protein sequence: CASRFSGASGETQYF. The chain uses TRBV5-1 and TRBJ2-5; 8 nucleotides line up with TRBD2. This CDR3 is built from 15 residues. The J segment lost 5 bases and the V segment lost 5 bases, leaving 11 bases of the junction unmatched. CDR1 and CDR2 from the germline V gene are SGHRS and YFSETQ.

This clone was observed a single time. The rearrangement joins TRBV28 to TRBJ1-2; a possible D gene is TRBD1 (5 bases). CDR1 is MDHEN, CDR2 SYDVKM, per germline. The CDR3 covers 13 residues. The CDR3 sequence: CAGAGMLGGGYTF. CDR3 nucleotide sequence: TGTGCTGGGGCGGGAATGCTCGGTGGGGGCTACACCTTC.

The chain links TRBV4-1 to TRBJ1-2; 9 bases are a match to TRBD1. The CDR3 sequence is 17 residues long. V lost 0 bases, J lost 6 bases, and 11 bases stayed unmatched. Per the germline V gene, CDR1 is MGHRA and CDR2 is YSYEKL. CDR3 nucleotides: TGCGCCAGCAGCCAAGAACGTACAGGGGGCGATAAGGATGGCTACACCTTC. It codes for CASSQERTGGDKDGYTF.

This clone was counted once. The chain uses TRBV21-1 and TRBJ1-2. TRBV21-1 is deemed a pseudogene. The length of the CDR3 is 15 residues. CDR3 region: CARGVRGREVYGYTF. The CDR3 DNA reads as TGTGCCAGAGGGGTAAGGGGCAGGGAGGTTTATGGCTACACCTTC.

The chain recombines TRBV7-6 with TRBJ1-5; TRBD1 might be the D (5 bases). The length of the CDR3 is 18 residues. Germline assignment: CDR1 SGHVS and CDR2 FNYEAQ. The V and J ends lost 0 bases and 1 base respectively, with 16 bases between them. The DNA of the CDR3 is TGTGCCAGCAGCTTAGCGAGGCAGGGCATCGACAGCAATCAGCCCCAGCATTTT. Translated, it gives CASSLARQGIDSNQPQHF. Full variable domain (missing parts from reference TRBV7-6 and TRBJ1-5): GAGVSQSPRYKVTKRGQDVALRCDPISGHVSLYWYRQALGQGPEFLTYFNYEAQQDKSGLPNDRFSAERPEGSISTLTIQRTEQRDSAMYRCASSLARQGIDSNQPQHFGDGTRLSIL.

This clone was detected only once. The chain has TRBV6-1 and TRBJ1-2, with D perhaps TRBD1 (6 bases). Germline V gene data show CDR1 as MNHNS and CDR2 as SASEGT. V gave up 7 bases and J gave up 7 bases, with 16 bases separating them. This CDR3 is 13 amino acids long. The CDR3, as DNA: TGTGCCAGCATGACGGACAGATTTGGTGGCTACACCTTC. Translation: CASMTDRFGGYTF.

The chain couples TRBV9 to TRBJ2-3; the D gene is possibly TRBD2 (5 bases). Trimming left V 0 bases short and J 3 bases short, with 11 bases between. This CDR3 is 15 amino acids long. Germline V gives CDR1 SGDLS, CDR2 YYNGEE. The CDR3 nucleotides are TGTGCCAGCAGCGTAGGAGGGAGCCAAACAGATACGCAGTATTTT. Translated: CASSVGGSQTDTQYF.

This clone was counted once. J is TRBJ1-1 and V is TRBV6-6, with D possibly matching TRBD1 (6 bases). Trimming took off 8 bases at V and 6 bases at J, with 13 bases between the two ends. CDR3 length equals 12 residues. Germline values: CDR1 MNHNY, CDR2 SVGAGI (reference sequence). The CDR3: CASGGGQAEAFF. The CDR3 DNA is TGTGCCAGCGGGGGGGGGCAGGCTGAAGCTTTCTTT.

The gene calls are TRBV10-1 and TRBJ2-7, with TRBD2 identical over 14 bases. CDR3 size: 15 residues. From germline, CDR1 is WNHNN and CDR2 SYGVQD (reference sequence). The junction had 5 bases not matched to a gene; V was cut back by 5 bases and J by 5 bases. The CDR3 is CASSSTSGGGDEQYF. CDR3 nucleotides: TGCGCCAGCAGTTCGACTAGCGGGGGGGGCGACGAGCAGTACTTC.